The 7 T cell receptor beta chains reported below all come from one sample, sequenced in a study of cytomegalovirus exposure and HLA in healthy donors. Researchers ran the PCR with 60 Vbeta and 13 Jbeta primers. TCRdb keeps only in-frame clones here, not all; method: immunoSEQ multiplex PCR. The table includes 200,000 to 250,000 clones, around nine tenths detected once. The sample comprised PBMCs. These receptors were taken from a woman aged 18-30 years in good health and CMV-seronegative.

The rearrangement joins TRBV4-1 to TRBJ2-7; perhaps TRBD2 as D (6 bases). The CDR3 runs to 14 residues. V lost 6 bases to trimming and J lost 3 bases, with 15 bases between them. CDR1 is MGHRA and CDR2 is YSYEKL in the germline V gene. DNA of the CDR3: TGCGCCAGCAGGCCCTTGGGGGGAAGCTACGAGCAGTACTTC. It translates to CASRPLGGSYEQYF.

V is TRBV18 and J is TRBJ2-1, with 10 bases lining up with TRBD2. This CDR3 comprises 20 residues. V was pared by 0 bases and J by 0 bases, with 11 bases of the junction left unmatched. The germline CDR1 and CDR2 sequences are KGHSH and LQKENI. CDR3 amino acids: CASSPPPRLAGAPSYNEQFF. CDR3 nucleotides: TGTGCCAGCTCACCACCTCCCCGGCTAGCGGGGGCGCCCTCCTACAATGAGCAGTTCTTC.

This chain connects TRBV11-2 to TRBJ2-2; tentatively, D is TRBD2 (6 bases). From germline, CDR1 is SGHAT and CDR2 FQNNGV. V was trimmed by 5 bases and J by 8 bases, leaving 18 bases between them. This CDR3 region has 15 residues. CDR3 sequence reads: CASSAWGKGRGELFF. CDR3 DNA: TGTGCCAGCAGCGCCTGGGGTAAAGGGAGGGGGGAGCTGTTTTTT.

This clone showed up just once. The chain recombines TRBV6-1 with TRBJ1-4; D remains ambiguous. The germline V gene has CDR1 MNHNS and CDR2 SASEGT. V was cut by 3 bases and J by 8 bases, with 10 bases left in between. This CDR3 contains 13 residues. The CDR3 sequence: CASSDNFVEKLFF. CDR3 sequence (DNA): TGTGCCAGCAGTGACAACTTTGTGGAAAAACTGTTTTTT.

This rearrangement joins TRBV27 to TRBJ1-2; TRBD1 might be the D (6 bases). V was trimmed by 6 bases and J by 8 bases, leaving 16 bases between them. CDR3 length equals 13 residues. Per the germline V gene, CDR1 is MNHEY and CDR2 is SMNVEV (reference sequence). CDR3 DNA sequence: TGTGCCAGCAGCATCAACCAGGGGTCAGGCTACACCTTC. Protein sequence: CASSINQGSGYTF.

CDR3: CASSRQTGGADTEAFF. In DNA form, the CDR3 reads TGTGCCAGCAGCCGACAGACAGGGGGCGCGGACACTGAAGCTTTCTTT. The J gene is TRBJ1-1, the V gene TRBV14; the match to TRBD1 covers 10 bases. There are 16 residues in the CDR3. The germline V gene encodes CDR1 SGHDN and CDR2 FVKESK. The ends lost 4 bases at V and 3 bases at J; junction bases unmatched: 8.

This rearrangement joins TRBV11-2 to TRBJ2-7; D gene uncertain. This CDR3 contains 18 residues. Germline CDR1 reads SGHAT; CDR2 reads FQNNGV. V shed 3 bases and J shed 0 bases, with 21 bases lying between them. The CDR3 bases are TGTGCCAGCAGCTTCCAATTTACTTCCGGGTCCAGCTCCTACGAGCAGTACTTC. Amino acids: CASSFQFTSGSSSYEQYF. The entire variable domain, with the rest obtained from reference TRBV11-2 and TRBJ2-7, is as follows: EAGVAQSPRYKIIEKRQSVAFWCNPISGHATLYWYQQILGQGPKLLIQFQNNGVVDDSQLPKDRFSAERLKGVDSTLKIQPAKLEDSAVYLCASSFQFTSGSSSYEQYFGPGTRLTVT.